This is a list of T cell receptor beta chains from one sample in a study of OX40 agonist ivuxolimab in advanced cancers. Profiling relied on immunoSEQ multiplex PCR, and the TCRdb table lists in-frame clones only, not all of them. The table lists over 15,000 clones, about 81% of them singletons. The sample consisted of CD4+ or CD8+ T cells sorted from blood, taken in a trial of the OX40 agonist ivuxolimab. These receptors came from an adult with an advanced solid tumor such as melanoma, head and neck, liver or kidney cancer. Both conserved end residues are part of each CDR3. The D gene is left open where the match is weak. Only some rows state a clone size, as once, few, many or a class for expanded clones.

V gene	clone size	J gene	D gene	CDR3 DNA	CDR3 protein
TRBV19	few	TRBJ2-3	.	TGTGCCAGTAGTAACCGACAGAACACAGATACGCAGTATTTT	CASSNRQNTDTQYF
TRBV27	medium-sized	TRBJ2-1	.	TGTGCCAGCAGTCTCACAGCCACAGCCCGCAATGAGCAGTTCTTC	CASSLTATARNEQFF
TRBV27	.	TRBJ2-7	.	TGTGCCAGCAGTGTGGGCCTCTCCTACGAGCAGTACTTC	CASSVGLSYEQYF
TRBV27	.	TRBJ1-1	.	TGTGCCAGCAGTTGGGGGGCGCGTACTGAAGCTTTCTTT	CASSWGARTEAFF
TRBV4-1	.	TRBJ2-1	.	TGCGCCAGCAGCCAGGAACTTTACAATGAGCAGTTCTTC	CASSQELYNEQFF
TRBV13	.	TRBJ2-1	.	TGTGCCAGCAGCTTAGGCCAGTACAATGAGCAGTTCTTC	CASSLGQYNEQFF
TRBV9	.	TRBJ2-5	TRBD1	TGTGCCAGCAGCGTAGCGGACAGGGGACGAGAGACCCAGTACTTC	CASSVADRGRETQYF
TRBV7-6	.	TRBJ2-1	.	TGTGCCAGCAGCGCTCGGGACTCGACGGCATACAATGAGCAGTTCTTC	CASSARDSTAYNEQFF
TRBV10-3	.	TRBJ2-7	.	TGTGCCATCAGTGATTTGAGGGAGGCCTACGAGCAGTACTTC	CAISDLREAYEQYF
TRBV10-3	.	TRBJ1-1	.	TGTGCCTCCCAGGGAGGCTTGAACACTGAAGCTTTCTTT	CASQGGLNTEAFF
TRBV19	.	TRBJ1-6	.	TGTGCCAGTAGTCTGGGACCGGAGAGCTCCTATAATTCACCCCTCCACTTT	CASSLGPESSYNSPLHF
TRBV6-5	.	TRBJ1-6	.	TGTGCCAGCAGCCAGACGGCTAATTCACCCCTCCACTTT	CASSQTANSPLHF
TRBV29-1	.	TRBJ2-1	TRBD1	TGCAGCGTCACCGACAGGGACTCCTACAATGAGCAGTTCTTC	CSVTDRDSYNEQFF
TRBV20-1	.	TRBJ1-2	.	TGCAGTGAAGATGGCTACACCTTC	CSEDGYTF
TRBV9	.	TRBJ2-2	.	TGTGCCAGCAGCGTAGCTGGGTCGACGGTCGGGGAGCTGTTTTTT	CASSVAGSTVGELFF
TRBV9	many	TRBJ2-3	TRBD2	TGTGCCAGCAGCCTAGCGGGAGGGGGGGGCACAGATACGCAGTATTTT	CASSLAGGGGTDTQYF
TRBV7-9	.	TRBJ2-7	.	TGTGCCAGCAGCTTAGCGCTGGGTAGACTGGGCGACGAGCAGTACTTC	CASSLALGRLGDEQYF